The rows below give T cell receptor beta chains drawn from one sample of a study of identical twins. Each CDR3 protein is one row after TCRdb ran MiXCR on the 5' RACE reads. The sample includes 1.5 million to 2 million distinct CDR3 sequences, more than 30% of them seen just once. Material for sequencing was cord blood. Source of these receptors: a newborn girl in good health. CDR3s include the opening cysteine and the closing phenylalanine or tryptophan. The D gene is left open where the match is weak. Part of the rows lack a size; the others show once, few, many or a class for expanded clones.

length | J | size | V | D | DNA | CDR3
14 | TRBJ2-4 | few | TRBV20-1 | - | TGCAGTGCTAGCCCCACTAGCCCCAAAAACATTCAGTACTTC | CSASPTSPKNIQYF
16 | TRBJ1-6 | few | TRBV5-1 | TRBD1 | TGCGCCAGCAGCTTGGACCCCGGGACAGGGTTTTCACCCCTCCACTTT | CASSLDPGTGFSPLHF
15 | TRBJ2-1 | - | TRBV25-1 | TRBD2 | TGTGCCAGCAGTGAACCCAGCGGGGAAGGACGTGAGCAGTTCTTC | CASSEPSGEGREQFF
13 | TRBJ2-3 | many | TRBV10-1 | - | TGCGCCAGCAGTGAGTCGGGTCGAGATACGCAGTATTTT | CASSESGRDTQYF
12 | TRBJ2-7 | many | TRBV24-1 | - | TGTGCCACCAGTGATTTGTCCTACGAGCAGTACTTC | CATSDLSYEQYF
15 | TRBJ2-2 | - | TRBV7-2 | - | TGTGCCAGCAGCTTAGCTTCCGGGACTACCGGGGAGCTGTTTTTT | CASSLASGTTGELFF
14 | TRBJ2-5 | few | TRBV3-1 | TRBD1 | TGTGCCAGCAGCCAAGAAGAGAACAGGGGGCGCGTGTACTTC | CASSQEENRGRVYF
15 | TRBJ1-6 | - | TRBV28 | TRBD1 | TGTGCCAGCAGTGAGGGGACAGGAGTCCATTCACCCCTCCACTTT | CASSEGTGVHSPLHF
18 | TRBJ2-3 | few | TRBV28 | TRBD1 | TGTGCCAGCAGCCCACCCATTAGACAGGGGGAGGTCCCAGATACGCAGTATTTT | CASSPPIRQGEVPDTQYF
19 | TRBJ2-4 | few | TRBV6-5 | - | TGTGCCAGCAGTTCCACGTTGGGGGGGCTTGTGCAGGCCAAAAACATTCAGTACTTC | CASSSTLGGLVQAKNIQYF
16 | TRBJ2-7 | - | TRBV3-1 | TRBD2 | TGTGCCAGCAGCCCTATAGCGGGAGTCGGTATCAACGAGCAGTACTTC | CASSPIAGVGINEQYF
13 | TRBJ2-7 | - | TRBV7-2 | - | TGTGCCAGCAGCCGACGGGCCTCCTACGAGCAGTACTTC | CASSRRASYEQYF
15 | TRBJ1-1 | few | TRBV10-1 | TRBD1 | TGCGCCAGCAGTGAGTCGACAGGGGCGAACACTGAAGCTTTCTTT | CASSESTGANTEAFF
14 | TRBJ2-3 | - | TRBV11-2 | TRBD1 | TGTGCCAGCAGGACCAGGGGGCCGACAGATACGCAGTATTTT | CASRTRGPTDTQYF
16 | TRBJ2-3 | once | TRBV21-1 | - | TGTGCCAGCAGCATCCCGACAGACAGGCGCATAGATACGCAGTATTTT | CASSIPTDRRIDTQYF
13 | TRBJ1-6 | - | TRBV20-1 | - | TGCAGTGCTAGAGAGGACAGATATTCACCCCTCCACTTT | CSAREDRYSPLHF
16 | TRBJ1-4 | - | TRBV5-5 | - | TGTGCCAGCAGTCTTTTGGGGCTCCGGGATAATGAAAAACTGTTTTTT | CASSLLGLRDNEKLFF
19 | TRBJ2-3 | many | TRBV4-2 | TRBD2 | TGTGCCAGCAGCCCACTTGCACTAGCGGACATGAGGGATGCAGATACGCAGTATTTT | CASSPLALADMRDADTQYF
16 | TRBJ2-2 | - | TRBV28 | - | TGTGCCAGCAGTTGGGCTACGACAGGGAACACCGGGGAGCTGTTTTTT | CASSWATTGNTGELFF
14 | TRBJ2-7 | few | TRBV12-3/TRBV12-4 | - | - | CASSFLAGGHEQYF
16 | TRBJ2-1 | - | TRBV5-1 | TRBD2 | TGCGCCAGCAGCCGATGGACTAGCGGCCAATACAATGAGCAGTTCTTC | CASSRWTSGQYNEQFF
14 | TRBJ2-3 | - | TRBV9 | TRBD2 | TGTGCCAGCACCCTAGCGGGAGGTGCAGATACGCAGTATTTT | CASTLAGGADTQYF
15 | TRBJ1-5 | - | TRBV4-2 | - | TGTGCCAGCAGCCAAGAAGGTAGCAGGGGTGCGCCCCAGCATTTT | CASSQEGSRGAPQHF
13 | TRBJ2-7 | - | TRBV5-1 | - | TGCGCCAGCAGCTTGCTCGACGCCTACGAGCAGTACTTC | CASSLLDAYEQYF
13 | TRBJ2-1 | - | TRBV20-1 | - | TGCAGTGCTAGAGCCCCTAGGTTCAATGAGCAGTTCTTC | CSARAPRFNEQFF
14 | TRBJ2-7 | - | TRBV6-1 | - | TGTGCCAGCAGTGAAGTCTTAGATTCCTACGAGCAGTACTTC | CASSEVLDSYEQYF
14 | TRBJ1-6 | few | TRBV6-6 | - | TGTGCCAGCAGTTACTCGTGGTTTAATTCACCCCTCCACTTT | CASSYSWFNSPLHF